The clone carrying this T cell receptor beta chain has just one count. The record originates from a study of OX40 agonist ivuxolimab in advanced cancers. Overall study context: Given to patients was ivuxolimab, an agonistic anti-OX40 (CD134) antibody. A mean age of approximately 58 years, range about 20 to 79, was recorded, and around 85% were male. Patients with hepatocellular carcinoma, melanoma, renal cell or head and neck cancer made up the dose-escalation patients.

Libraries were prepared by immunoSEQ multiplex PCR; TCRdb keeps only in-frame clonotypes and omits some of them. The sample holds 75,000 to 80,000 clones, over 85% seen once. CDR1 and CDR2 (germline): SGDLS, YYNGEE. The CDR3 consists of 14 residues. Trimming shortened V by 4 bases and J by 3 bases, and 13 bases separated the two germline ends. The clonotype comes from an adult with an advanced solid tumor such as melanoma, head and neck, liver or kidney cancer. The chain recombines TRBV9 with TRBJ1-1, with a weak D call TRBD1 (5 bases). Sequenced here: CD4+ or CD8+ T cells sorted from blood, sampled in a trial of the OX40 agonist ivuxolimab. In nucleotides, the CDR3 is TGTGCCAGCAGCCCCAGGGCTTCAGACACTGAAGCTTTCTTT. Encoded protein: CASSPRASDTEAFF.